This section outlines one T cell receptor (beta chain) sequence together with its context. Its antigen is not identified. The trim removed 1 base at V and 5 bases at J, leaving 8 bases unmatched. In germline, CDR1 is KGHSH, CDR2 LQKENI. CDR3 length: 16 residues. The time point: blood from clinic visit 5 months post-surgery; TSC patient then seizure free. Only cases whose brain tissue showed the highest T cell transcript signatures were sequenced. At least one anti-epileptic drug was given before surgery. Produced via immunoSEQ multiplex PCR; TCRdb's table is partial and in-frame only. The table has about 340,000 clones, over 85% seen once. The data originate from a study of brain T cells in children with intractable seizures. Study-level points and caveats: Pre-surgery blood may have been undersampled, hiding some clones.

The TCR originated in a boy under two years old with tuberous sclerosis and intractable seizures. Source: peripheral blood, taken roughly 5 months after surgery. This chain uses TRBV18 with TRBJ2-1, with 7 bases fitting TRBD2. The CDR3 region is CASSPLLTSRNNEQFF. In DNA form, the CDR3 reads TGTGCCAGCTCACCACTCTTGACTAGCAGAAACAATGAGCAGTTCTTC.